This T cell receptor (beta chain) was sequenced during a study of T cells expressing NK-cell markers. Background on the study: Sequencing covered eight donors, seven HCMV-seropositive and one seronegative.

CDR3 length: 13 residues. From germline, CDR1 is GTSNPN and CDR2 SVGIG (reference sequence). With UMIs, 5'RACE template switching was used to make TCR beta cDNA. From its re-call of the 5' RACE reads, TCRdb lists each CDR3 protein once, without DNA. The sample totals about 550,000 distinct CDR3 sequences. What was sequenced was blood T cells: a sorted CD56 or NKG2C T cell subset, CD4+ or CD8+ T cells, or bulk PBMC T cells (not recorded which). The genes are TRBV30 and TRBJ2-4; the D call of TRBD1 rests on TCRdb alone, since no DNA is present to check it. The origin of this receptor is a man aged 18 to 29 in good health. CDR3 region: CASLGGGKNIQYF.